This TCR beta chain was retrieved from a study of blood T cell repertoires in COVID-19. Whole-study context: From the United States, Italy and Spain came samples of acute and convalescent COVID-19. From T cells, B-cell-depleted T cells, or PBMCs came the material, which was cDNA or gDNA.

The germline V and J ends were trimmed by 2 bases and 7 bases, with 9 bases remaining between them. The CDR3 consists of 14 residues. From germline, CDR1 is SGHTA and CDR2 FQGTGA. Per the authors' pipeline: Amplifying reference gene primers gave estimates of nucleated cell counts. Clones were read by immunoSEQ multiplex PCR, and TCRdb kept only the in-frame ones, dropping some. D and trimming were read from the DNA, whereas the V and J calls and clone size are those reported in that table. The data hold 70,000 to 90,000 clones, with 75% to 90% observed a single time. The sample was peripheral blood. The rearrangement uses TRBV7-3 and TRBJ1-6; D possibly corresponds to TRBD1 (5 bases). The receptor was derived from a man in his sixties with acute or convalescent COVID-19. For the CDR3, the DNA is TGTGCCAGCAGCTTAGGAGGGACCAATTCACCCCTCCACTTT. Protein: CASSLGGTNSPLHF. Looking up the rest from reference TRBV7-3 and TRBJ1-6 gives the full variable domain: GAGVSQTPSNKVTEKGKYVELRCDPISGHTALYWYRQSLGQGPEFLIYFQGTGAADDSGLPNDRFFAVRPEGSVSTLKIQRTERGDSAVYLCASSLGGTNSPLHFGNGTRLTVT.